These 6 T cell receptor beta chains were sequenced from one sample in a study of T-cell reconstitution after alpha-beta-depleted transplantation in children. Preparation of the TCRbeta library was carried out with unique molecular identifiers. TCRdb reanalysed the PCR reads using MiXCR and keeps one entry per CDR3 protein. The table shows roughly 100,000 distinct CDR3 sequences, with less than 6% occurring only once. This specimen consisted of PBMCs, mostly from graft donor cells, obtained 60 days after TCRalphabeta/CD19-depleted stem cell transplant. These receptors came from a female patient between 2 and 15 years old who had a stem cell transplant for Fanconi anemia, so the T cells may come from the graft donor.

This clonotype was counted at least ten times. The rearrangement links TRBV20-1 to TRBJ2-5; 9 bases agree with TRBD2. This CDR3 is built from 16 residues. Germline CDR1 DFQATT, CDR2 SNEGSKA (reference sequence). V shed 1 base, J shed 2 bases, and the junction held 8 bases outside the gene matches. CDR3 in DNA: TGCAGTGCTAGAGGCGGTCTAGCGGGGACGCAAGAGACCCAGTACTTC. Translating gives CSARGGLAGTQETQYF.

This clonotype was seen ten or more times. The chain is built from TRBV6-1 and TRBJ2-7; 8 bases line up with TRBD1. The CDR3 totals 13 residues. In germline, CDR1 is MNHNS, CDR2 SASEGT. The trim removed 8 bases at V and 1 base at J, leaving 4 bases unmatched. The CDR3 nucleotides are TGTGCCAGCGGCAGGGGGCCTTCCTACGAGCAGTACTTC. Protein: CASGRGPSYEQYF.

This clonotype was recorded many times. The DNA for the CDR3 is TGTGCCAGCACCACCGGTATGATGGAGACCCAGTACTTC. Its protein product is CASTTGMMETQYF. J is TRBJ2-5 and V is TRBV7-7; D is ambiguous. The germline V gene has CDR1 SSHAT and CDR2 FNYEAQ (reference sequence). Trimming removed 7 bases from V and 5 bases from J, with 14 bases in between. This CDR3 is built from 13 residues.

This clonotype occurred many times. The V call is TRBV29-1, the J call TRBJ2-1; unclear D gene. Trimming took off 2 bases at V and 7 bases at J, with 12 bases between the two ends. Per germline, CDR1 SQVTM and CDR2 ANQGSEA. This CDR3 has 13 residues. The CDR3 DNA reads TGCAGCGTTGAACATCATGGCGGAAATGAGCAGTTCTTC. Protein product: CSVEHHGGNEQFF.

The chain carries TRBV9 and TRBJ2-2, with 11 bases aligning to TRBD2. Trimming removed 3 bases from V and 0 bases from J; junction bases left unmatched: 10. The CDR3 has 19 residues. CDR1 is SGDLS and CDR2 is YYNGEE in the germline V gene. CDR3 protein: CASSDLAGGYRANTGELFF. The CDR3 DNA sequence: TGTGCCAGCAGCGATCTAGCGGGAGGTTATAGAGCGAACACCGGGGAGCTGTTTTTT.

The DNA for the CDR3 is TGTGCCAGCAGCTTATGGGCTAGCGGGGGGGGCCGGAGGTTTTCAGATACGCAGTATTTT. As protein: CASSLWASGGGRRFSDTQYF. The chain links TRBV11-1 to TRBJ2-3; TRBD2 agrees at 12 bases. The trim removed 2 bases at V and 4 bases at J, leaving 16 bases unmatched. The CDR3 loop spans 20 amino acids. Looked up from germline, CDR1 is SGHAT and CDR2 is FQDESV (reference sequence).